This TCR beta chain came from a study of shared clonotypes between healthy human individuals. Free of recent acute infections or vaccinations, the donors were healthy HIV-negative adults. Those who donated, Caucasian adults without exception, all lived in Nashville, Tennessee. For this clone: The antigen remains unidentified.

Study-level points and caveats: For sorted subsets, rarefaction showed incomplete sequencing despite large depth.

V lost 4 bases and J lost 1, with 10 bases in between. The CDR3 loop spans 13 amino acids. CDR1 and CDR2 (germline): GTSNPN, SVGIG (reference sequence). Clones were read by immunoSEQ multiplex PCR, and TCRdb kept only the in-frame ones, dropping some. The data show 950,000 to 1,100,000 clones, about 80% seen once. This chain connects TRBV30 to TRBJ1-1, with TRBD1 as a possible D gene (5 bases). The receptor was isolated from a man aged 18 to 29 in good health. The material sequenced was memory CD4+ T cells sorted from blood. Subset noted: CD45RA-negative fraction. The CDR3 coding sequence is TGTGCCTGGACCCGTGGGGGGAACACTGAAGCTTTCTTT. Residues: CAWTRGGNTEAFF.